What follows is one T cell receptor beta chain and its context. The antigen remains undetermined. TCRdb re-analysed the 5' RACE reads in MiXCR, keeping a single row per CDR3 protein. Among 1.5 million to 2 million distinct CDR3 sequences, about 31% were seen once, and the ten largest hold around 0.3%. This specimen belongs to a study of identical twins. Findings of the study overall: Within monozygotic twins, out-of-frame TCR alpha sharing was underestimated by the models.

The TCR comes from a newborn girl in good health. The sample consisted of cord blood.

For the CDR3, the DNA is TGTGCCAGCAGCTTAGCGTCCCGGGGGGGCTCGGGCACAGATACGCAGTATTTT. Protein sequence: CASSLASRGGSGTDTQYF. The V call is TRBV7-9, the J call TRBJ2-3, with 8 bases identical to TRBD2. Trimming took 0 bases from V and 1 from J; bases not matched to a gene: 9. Germline values: CDR1 SEHNR, CDR2 FQNEAQ (reference sequence). This CDR3 comprises 18 residues.